These 27 T cell receptor beta chains were sequenced from one sample in a study of CXCR3-negative and CXCR3-positive naive CD8 T cells. The method, 5' RACE with UMI labels, was used to prepare the TRB cDNA libraries. TCRdb re-called the 5' RACE reads and shows each CDR3 protein once, DNA omitted. The table for this sample gives approximately 45,000 distinct CDR3 sequences. The sequencing input was memory CD8+ T cells from blood. Every receptor here comes from a human donor in good health. Some clones in this sample may be carry-over from other donors' samples.

The V gene is TRBV6-4, the J gene TRBJ2-1. Germline V lookup: CDR1 MRHNA, CDR2 SNTAGT. There are 14 residues in the CDR3. The CDR3 region is CASSPNEEFNEQFF.

The J gene is TRBJ2-7, the V gene TRBV4-1. CDR3 length equals 15 residues. Germline V lookup: CDR1 MGHRA, CDR2 YSYEKL. CDR3 sequence: CASSQTPDSSYEQYF.

The chain combines TRBV27 with TRBJ2-3. Germline CDR1 is MNHEY and CDR2 is SMNVEV (reference sequence). The CDR3 extends over 18 amino acids. CDR3 protein: CASSSSLAGLVFTDTQYF.

The chain has TRBV7-9 and TRBJ2-7; TCRdb gives TRBD1 as the D gene, but with no DNA this cannot be confirmed. The CDR3 loop spans 13 amino acids. The V gene's germline CDR1 is SEHNR and CDR2 FQNEAQ (reference sequence). CDR3: CASSFGGTYEQYF.

The chain recombines TRBV20-1 with TRBJ1-6; TCRdb selects TRBD1, and the lack of DNA leaves this call unchecked. CDR1 DFQATT and CDR2 SNEGSKA come from the germline V gene (reference sequence). The CDR3 extends over 17 amino acids. CDR3 sequence: CSAKNRGTPPYNSPLHF.

The V call is TRBV4-1, the J call TRBJ1-3; TCRdb designates TRBD1, a call that cannot be tested without DNA. The germline CDR1 and CDR2 sequences are MGHRA and YSYEKL. This CDR3 region has 15 residues. CDR3 amino acids: CASRETGGPGNTIYF.

This sequence joins TRBV20-1 and TRBJ2-3; the D call from TCRdb, TRBD2, cannot be confirmed without DNA. This CDR3 spans 15 amino acids. Germline V gene data show CDR1 as DFQATT and CDR2 as SNEGSKA (reference sequence). This CDR3 is CSAPVAGYNPDTQYF.

The chain carries TRBV28 and TRBJ2-7; TCRdb indicates TRBD2, and absent DNA this call remains unverified. The germline CDR1 and CDR2 sequences are MDHEN and SYDVKM. CDR3 length: 17 amino acids. CDR3 sequence: CASSLRTWGPLGHEQYF.

The gene calls are TRBV24-1 and TRBJ2-1; TCRdb outputs TRBD2, but without DNA this stays unchecked. CDR1 and CDR2 (germline): KGHDR, SFDVKD. This CDR3 comprises 18 residues. The CDR3 reads CATSDLPRGTSEYNEQFF.

The gene calls are TRBV9 and TRBJ2-5; TCRdb reports TRBD2, a call that lacks DNA to check it against. This CDR3 has 12 amino acids. Germline V gives CDR1 SGDLS, CDR2 YYNGEE. This CDR3 is CASSEGLGTQYF.

The chain is built from TRBV28 and TRBJ2-7; TCRdb selects TRBD1, and the lack of DNA leaves this call unchecked. The germline V gene encodes CDR1 MDHEN and CDR2 SYDVKM. CDR3 size: 14 residues. The CDR3 loop is CASGVGTGPDEQYF.

The chain couples TRBV15 to TRBJ2-7; TCRdb picks TRBD2, but there is no DNA to check that call. Germline V gives CDR1 LNHNV, CDR2 YYDKDF (reference sequence). The CDR3 is made up of 13 amino acids. CDR3 protein: CATSKAGPYEQYF.

The chain has TRBV10-3 and TRBJ1-2. The CDR3 spans 15 residues. Germline V CDR1 and CDR2: ENHRY, SYGVKD. The CDR3 loop reads CAISESVRATYGYTF.

CDR3 amino acids: CASSENAGVGGELFF. J is TRBJ2-2 and V is TRBV6-4; the TRBD2 assignment by TCRdb is unverifiable without DNA. Germline-derived CDR1 and CDR2 are MRHNA and SNTAGT. The CDR3 totals 15 residues.

The chain recombines TRBV24-1 with TRBJ2-7; the TCRdb call, TRBD1, lacks DNA for checking. CDR1 and CDR2 (germline): KGHDR, SFDVKD. The CDR3 is 14 amino acids. The CDR3 protein is CATEDSKSSYEQYF.

The chain joins TRBV6-6 to TRBJ1-2; the TCRdb call, TRBD1, lacks DNA for checking. Germline V gives CDR1 MNHNY, CDR2 SVGAGI (reference sequence). CDR3 length: 15 residues. Here the CDR3 reads CASSSEGVVSGGYTF.

The chain is built from TRBV12-3 or TRBV12-4 and TRBJ2-7. The CDR3 totals 12 residues. The CDR3 region is CASSLAPHEQYF.

The chain recombines TRBV7-2 with TRBJ1-5. The CDR3 length is 16 residues. Germline assignment: CDR1 SGHTA and CDR2 FQGNSA. The chain's CDR3 is CASTDWGEGGNQPQHF.

The rearrangement joins TRBV29-1 to TRBJ2-7. The germline V gene has CDR1 SQVTM and CDR2 ANQGSEA. This CDR3 has 12 amino acids. The CDR3 reads CSVEGGTYEQYF.

This clonotype registers medium-sized (0.01 to 0.1%) by frequency. This chain joins TRBV10-3 and TRBJ1-6. This CDR3 is built from 14 residues. Germline CDR1 ENHRY, CDR2 SYGVKD. The CDR3 sequence: CAISEREEDSPLHF.

The chain uses TRBV20-1 and TRBJ2-7. The germline V gene encodes CDR1 DFQATT and CDR2 SNEGSKA (reference sequence). This CDR3 comprises 11 residues. The CDR3 reads CSARPVYEQYF.

This chain joins TRBV7-6 and TRBJ2-7. This CDR3 is built from 14 residues. Germline V CDR1 and CDR2: SGHVS, FNYEAQ. Here the CDR3 reads CASSLDTGPYEQYF.

V gene TRBV29-1 combines with J gene TRBJ2-2; the TRBD1 assignment by TCRdb is unverifiable without DNA. The CDR3 extends over 12 amino acids. Germline V gives CDR1 SQVTM, CDR2 ANQGSEA. The CDR3 spells CSVVGATGELFF.

The chain uses TRBV11-2 and TRBJ2-7. The CDR3 runs 14 residues. In germline, CDR1 is SGHAT, CDR2 FQNNGV. The CDR3 sequence: CASSLANWDSEQYF. The full variable domain, its missing parts supplied by reference TRBV11-2 and TRBJ2-7, is EAGVAQSPRYKIIEKRQSVAFWCNPISGHATLYWYQQILGQGPKLLIQFQNNGVVDDSQLPKDRFSAERLKGVDSTLKIQPAKLEDSAVYLCASSLANWDSEQYFGPGTRLTVT.

This chain connects TRBV28 to TRBJ1-1. CDR1 is MDHEN, CDR2 SYDVKM, per germline. There are 15 residues in the CDR3. This chain's CDR3 is CASSELRRPNTEAFF.

The chain has TRBV10-3 and TRBJ1-1. The CDR3 consists of 13 residues. CDR1 ENHRY and CDR2 SYGVKD come from the germline V gene. This chain's CDR3 is CAISEWTVPEAFF.

This chain links TRBV4-3 with TRBJ2-2. The germline V gene has CDR1 LGHNA and CDR2 YSLEER. The length of the CDR3 is 14 residues. The CDR3 spells CASSQARYSGELFF.